The clone carrying this T cell receptor beta chain was seen more than once but under ten times. Germline V gene lookup returns CDR1 DFQATT and CDR2 SNEGSKA (reference sequence). V dropped 0 bases and J dropped 4 bases, with 15 bases sitting between them. The length of the CDR3 is 16 residues. TCRdb analysed the 5' RACE reads with MiXCR anew, one entry per CDR3 protein. Among about 73,000 distinct CDR3 sequences listed, roughly 7.4% were seen once. This sample is part of a study of T cells after yellow fever vaccination. The origin of this receptor is a man aged 25 to 45 who received the YFV17D yellow fever vaccine. The chain links TRBV20-1 to TRBJ1-4, with D uncertain. Sequencing was performed on CD8+ T cells sorted from PBMCs, taken on the day of the yellow fever booster vaccination. In DNA form, the CDR3 reads TGCAGTGCTAGAGATATGCGGAACTTATATAATGAAAAACTGTTTTTT. Protein sequence: CSARDMRNLYNEKLFF.